Below, 19 T cell receptor beta chains from the same sample are listed, as sequenced in a study of T cell responses to AZD1222 COVID-19 vaccine. Generated by immunoSEQ multiplex PCR, the TCRdb table keeps only in-frame clones and is missing some. The sample carries 180,000 or so clones, approximately 94% recorded once. The sample here was peripheral blood, taken 28 days after the second AZD1222 dose. Receptors originate from an adult who received the AZD1222 COVID-19 vaccine.

The rearrangement uses TRBV9 and TRBJ2-3; D is perhaps TRBD2 (7 bases). This CDR3 contains 15 residues. Looked up from germline, CDR1 is SGDLS and CDR2 is YYNGEE. V was clipped by 5 bases and J by 1 base, with 14 bases between them. This CDR3 reads CASSSRGAGTDTQYF. DNA for the CDR3: TGTGCCAGCAGTTCTCGGGGGGCCGGCACAGATACGCAGTATTTT.

The table lists this clone with a count of one. V and J are TRBV9 and TRBJ1-1, with D tentatively TRBD1 (5 bases). V shed 3 bases and J shed 2 bases, with 11 bases lying between them. This CDR3 has 14 residues. The germline V gene has CDR1 SGDLS and CDR2 YYNGEE. The CDR3 protein is CASSAHQGNTEAFF. The CDR3 DNA follows: TGTGCCAGCAGCGCTCATCAGGGAAACACTGAAGCTTTCTTT. The full variable domain, in which reference TRBV9 and TRBJ1-1 provide the parts outside the CDR3, is DSGVTQTPKHLITATGQRVTLRCSPRSGDLSVYWYQQSLDQGLQFLIQYYNGEERAKGNILERFSAQQFPDLHSELNLSSLELGDSALYFCASSAHQGNTEAFFGQGTRLTVV.

The chain employs TRBV14 and TRBJ2-2; D call uncertain. V was clipped by 8 bases and J by 5 bases, with 6 bases between them. CDR3 length: 11 amino acids. Germline CDR1 SGHDN, CDR2 FVKESK. As DNA, the CDR3 is TGTGCCAGCTCAGAGACCGGGGAGCTGTTTTTT. Translating it yields CASSETGELFF.

The chain links TRBV6-2 or TRBV6-3 to TRBJ2-4; either TRBD1 or TRBD2 may fit D (5 bases each). The CDR3 loop spans 13 amino acids. V gave up 2 bases and J gave up 6 bases, with 8 bases separating them. CDR1 MNHEY and CDR2 SVGEGT come from the germline V gene. The CDR3: CASSYEGRNIQYF. In nucleotides, the CDR3 is TGTGCCAGCAGTTACGAGGGGAGAAACATTCAGTACTTC.

The rearrangement joins TRBV24-1 to TRBJ2-3, with a possible D match to TRBD2 (7 bases). Germline CDR1 reads KGHDR; CDR2 reads SFDVKD. V lost 0 bases to trimming and J lost 4 bases, with 13 bases between them. The CDR3 contains 16 residues. CDR3 sequence (DNA): TGTGCCACCAGTGATTTGGGGGGGGCCGGGGCAGATACGCAGTATTTT. The encoded protein is CATSDLGGAGADTQYF.

In the case of this clone: The same CDR3 is also encoded by other DNA sequences in this sample. The chain has TRBV7-2 and TRBJ1-1; unclear D gene. Germline V gives CDR1 SGHTA, CDR2 FQGNSA. The CDR3 has 14 amino acids. V lost 1 base and J 1 base, leaving 7 bases between the germline ends. The CDR3 is CASSLVAGNTEAFF. CDR3 bases: TGTGCCAGCAGCTTAGTCGCTGGGAACACTGAAGCTTTCTTT. Together with reference TRBV7-2 and TRBJ1-1, the CDR3 gives the full variable domain: GAGVSQSPSNKVTEKGKDVELRCDPISGHTALYWYRQSLGQGLEFLIYFQGNSAPDKSGLPSDRFSAERTGGSVSTLTIQRTQQEDSAVYLCASSLVAGNTEAFFGQGTRLTVV.

J is TRBJ1-6 and V is TRBV7-2, with D perhaps TRBD1 (6 bases). Trimming took 0 bases from V and 7 from J, leaving 19 bases between them. Germline V gives CDR1 SGHTA, CDR2 FQGNSA. The CDR3 covers 18 residues. CDR3 loop: CASSLARGAGTGNSPLHF. In DNA, the CDR3 is TGTGCCAGCAGCTTAGCAAGGGGGGCCGGGACTGGGAATTCACCCCTCCACTTT.

This rearrangement joins TRBV15 to TRBJ2-1; 9 bases agree with TRBD2. CDR3 length: 14 amino acids. V dropped 5 bases and J dropped 10; count of bases not matched to a gene: 9. CDR1 is LNHNV, CDR2 YYDKDF, per germline (reference sequence). In nucleotides, the CDR3 is TGTGCCACCAGCGTAGGACTAGCGCAATCCGAGCAGTTCTTC. Translation gives CATSVGLAQSEQFF.

The rearrangement links TRBV12-3 or TRBV12-4 to TRBJ1-2; D is possibly TRBD1 (5 bases). The length of the CDR3 is 13 residues. The ends were cut back, 5 bases at V and 4 bases at J, with 11 bases in the middle. The CDR3 region is CASSLGVSYGYTF. In nucleotides, the CDR3 is TGTGCCAGCAGTCTGGGGGTAAGCTATGGCTACACCTTC.

The chain is built from TRBV10-3 and TRBJ2-1, with D perhaps TRBD2 (6 bases). V lost 6 bases, J lost 4 bases, and 16 bases lay in between. This CDR3 has 15 amino acids. The germline gives CDR1 ENHRY, CDR2 SYGVKD. The CDR3, as DNA: TGTGCCATCAGGGGGGGACCGAATGTTTACAATGAGCAGTTCTTC. Translating gives CAIRGGPNVYNEQFF.

This clone occurred once. The chain couples TRBV7-9 to TRBJ1-2; tentatively, D is TRBD1 (6 bases). Germline CDR1 is SEHNR and CDR2 is FQNEAQ (reference sequence). The CDR3 has 14 residues. The V end was cut by 7 bases, the J end by 8 bases, with 20 bases between. CDR3 region: CASIQIQGNEGYTF. The CDR3 DNA sequence: TGTGCCAGCATCCAGATCCAGGGGAATGAAGGCTACACCTTC.

This chain connects TRBV7-9 to TRBJ2-2, with D hard to call. This CDR3 region has 11 residues. V shed 5 bases and J shed 6 bases, with 4 bases lying between them. Germline V gives CDR1 SEHNR, CDR2 FQNEAQ (reference sequence). DNA for the CDR3: TGTGCCAGCAGCCACCCCGGGGAGCTGTTTTTT. The encoded protein is CASSHPGELFF.

V gene TRBV10-3 combines with J gene TRBJ2-7; 8 bases align to TRBD1. The germline CDR1 and CDR2 sequences are ENHRY and SYGVKD. This CDR3 region has 14 residues. V was pared by 3 bases and J by 2 bases, with 3 bases of the junction left unmatched. The chain's CDR3 is CAISDGTGAYEQYF. In DNA form, the CDR3 reads TGTGCCATCAGTGACGGGACAGGAGCCTACGAGCAGTACTTC.

This chain links TRBV11-2 with TRBJ1-5; weak D call: TRBD1 (5 bases). CDR1 is SGHAT and CDR2 is FQNNGV in the germline V gene. CDR3 length: 15 amino acids. V was clipped by 3 bases and J by 0 bases, with 9 bases between them. CDR3 protein: CASSLGRYSNQPQHF. CDR3 bases: TGTGCCAGCAGCTTGGGACGGTATAGCAATCAGCCCCAGCATTTT.

This CDR3 is CASRKYTLGTGELFF. CDR3 sequence (DNA): TGTGCCAGCAGGAAATACACCTTGGGGACCGGGGAGCTGTTTTTT. The V call is TRBV6-1, the J call TRBJ2-2; no definite D call. The CDR3 consists of 15 residues. Germline V gene sequence: CDR1 MNHNS, CDR2 SASEGT. V was cut by 6 bases and J by 5 bases, with 16 bases left in between.

The gene calls are TRBV10-2 and TRBJ1-2; D gene unclear. The CDR3 loop spans 13 amino acids. V gave up 6 bases and J gave up 4 bases, with 12 bases separating them. In germline, CDR1 is WSHSY, CDR2 SAAADI. CDR3 loop: CASSPAGAYGYTF. The CDR3 DNA reads as TGCGCCAGCAGCCCGGCGGGAGCCTATGGCTACACCTTC.

This sequence joins TRBV19 and TRBJ2-2, with D tentatively TRBD2 (5 bases). The CDR3 length is 16 residues. CDR1 LNHDA and CDR2 SQIVND come from the germline V gene (reference sequence). V lost 4 bases to trimming and J lost 0 bases, with 12 bases between them. DNA of the CDR3: TGTGCCAGTAGTACAGGACTCGCTGCGAACACCGGGGAGCTGTTTTTT. Protein product: CASSTGLAANTGELFF.

The chain couples TRBV12-3 or TRBV12-4 to TRBJ1-4; D is undetermined. The CDR3 extends over 12 amino acids. V was cut by 3 bases and J by 5 bases, with 4 bases left in between. CDR3 nucleotides: TGTGCCAGCAGTTTGACAAATGAAAAACTGTTTTTT. This gives the protein CASSLTNEKLFF.

The V call is TRBV28, the J call TRBJ1-4; no definite D call. V dropped 11 bases and J dropped 8 bases, with 15 bases sitting between them. This CDR3 comprises 12 residues. Germline V gene sequence: CDR1 MDHEN, CDR2 SYDVKM. CDR3 bases: TGTGCCTGCAAGGGTGAGCTGGAAAAACTGTTTTTT. This codes for CACKGELEKLFF.